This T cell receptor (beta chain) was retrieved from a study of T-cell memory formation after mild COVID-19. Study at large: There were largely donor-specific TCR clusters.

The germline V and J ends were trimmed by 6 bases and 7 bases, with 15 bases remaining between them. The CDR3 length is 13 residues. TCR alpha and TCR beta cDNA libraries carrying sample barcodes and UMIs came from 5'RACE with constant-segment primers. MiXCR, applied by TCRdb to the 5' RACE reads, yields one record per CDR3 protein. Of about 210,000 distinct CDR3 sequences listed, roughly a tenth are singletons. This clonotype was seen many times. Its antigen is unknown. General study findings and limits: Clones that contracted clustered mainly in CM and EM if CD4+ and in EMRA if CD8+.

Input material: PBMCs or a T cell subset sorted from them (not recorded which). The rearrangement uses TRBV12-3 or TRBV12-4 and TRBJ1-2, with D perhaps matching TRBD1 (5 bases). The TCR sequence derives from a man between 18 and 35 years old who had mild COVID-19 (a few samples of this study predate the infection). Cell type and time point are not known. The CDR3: CASRPPGTRGYTF. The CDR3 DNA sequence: TGTGCCAGCAGACCGCCCGGGACTCGTGGCTACACCTTC.